The 18 T cell receptor beta chains in this list originate from one sample, sequenced in a study of OX40 agonist ivuxolimab in advanced cancers. Profiling relied on immunoSEQ multiplex PCR, and the TCRdb table lists in-frame clones only, not all of them. The table includes fewer than 85,000 clones, around 73% detected once. The sample was CD4+ or CD8+ T cells sorted from blood, taken in a trial of the OX40 agonist ivuxolimab. The receptors here all came from an adult with an advanced solid tumor such as melanoma, head and neck, liver or kidney cancer.

The gene calls are TRBV2 and TRBJ2-3; 7 bases align to TRBD2. The germline gives CDR1 SNHLY, CDR2 FYNNEI. V lost 6 bases and J lost 1; bases outside the gene matches: 10. This CDR3 has 16 residues. CDR3 sequence reads: CASRPSIAGRTDTQYF. For the CDR3, the DNA is TGTGCCAGCAGGCCCTCGATAGCGGGCCGCACAGATACGCAGTATTTT.

The V call is TRBV5-1, the J call TRBJ2-7; possible D gene TRBD2, 6 bases. The ends were cut back, 3 bases at V and 2 bases at J, with 15 bases in the middle. The CDR3 contains 15 residues. Germline V CDR1 and CDR2: SGHRS, YFSETQ. The CDR3 spells CASSWGDGATYEQYF. CDR3 DNA sequence: TGCGCCAGCAGCTGGGGGGACGGAGCTACCTACGAGCAGTACTTC.

The chain recombines TRBV5-6 with TRBJ2-1; TRBD2 matches at 10 bases. The J segment lost 13 bases and the V segment lost 0 bases, leaving 16 bases of the junction unmatched. This CDR3 is 17 amino acids long. In germline, CDR1 is SGHDT, CDR2 YYEEEE. The CDR3 bases are TGTGCCAGCAGCTTGGTTCCTAGCGGGAGTTGGGGAGGGGGTCAGTTCTTC. It is translated as CASSLVPSGSWGGGQFF. Full variable domain (remainder filled in from reference TRBV5-6 and TRBJ2-1): DAGVTQSPTHLIKTRGQQVTLRCSPKSGHDTVSWYQQALGQGPQFIFQYYEEEERQRGNFPDRFSGHQFPNYSSELNVNALLLGDSALYLCASSLVPSGSWGGGQFFGPGTRLTVL.

The chain has TRBV7-9 and TRBJ1-2; D possibly corresponds to TRBD1 (5 bases). Germline loops: CDR1 SEHNR, CDR2 FQNEAQ (reference sequence). The CDR3 spans 15 residues. Trimming left V 2 bases short and J 5 bases short, with 15 bases between. The CDR3 DNA sequence: TGTGCCAGCAGCTTACTCGGCGGGGCCGGTTATGGCTACACCTTC. It encodes CASSLLGGAGYGYTF.

This clone came up a few times. The V and J genes are TRBV5-1 and TRBJ1-1; D is unclear. From germline, CDR1 is SGHRS and CDR2 YFSETQ. This CDR3 contains 13 residues. Trimming took off 1 base at V and 4 bases at J, with 8 bases between the two ends. The CDR3 nucleotides are TGCGCCAGCAGCTTGACCTTGACCACTGAAGCTTTCTTT. Translation: CASSLTLTTEAFF.

The V gene is TRBV7-9, the J gene TRBJ1-4; the D is unclear. Trimming shortened V by 1 base and J by 7 bases, and 10 bases separated the two germline ends. The CDR3 consists of 14 residues. Germline loops: CDR1 SEHNR, CDR2 FQNEAQ (reference sequence). CDR3 loop: CASSLGAEGEKLFF. The CDR3 coding sequence is TGTGCCAGCAGCTTAGGGGCCGAGGGTGAAAAACTGTTTTTT.

V usage is TRBV4-1 and J usage is TRBJ1-1; tentatively, D is TRBD1 (6 bases). The CDR3 totals 15 residues. Germline V CDR1 and CDR2: MGHRA, YSYEKL. Trimming shortened V by 0 bases and J by 5 bases, and 13 bases separated the two germline ends. The DNA of the CDR3 is TGCGCCAGCAGCCAAGAGAGGCAGGGGAGGACTGAAGCTTTCTTT. Its translation is CASSQERQGRTEAFF.

The chain carries TRBV19 and TRBJ2-5; 7 bases are a match to TRBD1. Germline values: CDR1 LNHDA, CDR2 SQIVND (reference sequence). CDR3 length: 15 residues. V shed 3 bases and J 0 bases; nucleotides not matched to a gene: 4. The CDR3 loop reads CASSIFQGDQETQYF. The CDR3 bases are TGTGCCAGTAGTATCTTCCAGGGGGACCAAGAGACCCAGTACTTC. Complete variable domain (other parts from reference TRBV19 and TRBJ2-5): DGGITQSPKYLFRKEGQNVTLSCEQNLNHDAMYWYRQDPGQGLRLIYYSQIVNDFQKGDIAEGYSVSREKKESFPLTVTSAQKNPTAFYLCASSIFQGDQETQYFGPGTRLLVL.

The V call is TRBV28, the J call TRBJ1-5; D remains unclear. V was shortened by 6 bases and J by 3 bases, with 6 bases between the two germline ends. CDR1 is MDHEN, CDR2 SYDVKM, per germline. The CDR3 has 12 residues. The CDR3 DNA reads TGTGCCAGCAGACAGAACAATCAGCCCCAGCATTTT. Translated, it gives CASRQNNQPQHF.

The CDR3 region is CASSLGQGELDEKLFF. The CDR3 DNA is TGTGCCAGCAGCCTTGGACAGGGGGAACTGGATGAAAAACTGTTTTTT. The chain has TRBV7-9 and TRBJ1-4; 10 bases agree with TRBD1. Germline V gene data show CDR1 as SEHNR and CDR2 as FQNEAQ (reference sequence). After removal of 5 bases from V and 6 bases from J, the junction contained 9 bases not matched to a gene. The CDR3 extends over 16 amino acids.

This clone has just a few counts. This chain links TRBV23-1 with TRBJ2-3, with a tentative D call TRBD2 (6 bases). TRBV23-1 is an ORF, and what it does is uncertain. Between the trimmed V and J ends, which lost 3 bases and 7 bases, there was a span of 23 bases. The CDR3 length is 17 residues. The CDR3 here is CASSQGGQQGLTHTQYF. The CDR3 DNA reads TGCGCCAGCAGTCAGGGGGGTCAGCAGGGTTTAACGCATACGCAGTATTTT.

The V and J genes are TRBV10-2 and TRBJ1-1; perhaps TRBD1 as D (6 bases). V lost 7 bases and J 9 bases, leaving 27 bases between the germline ends. Germline V gene sequence: CDR1 WSHSY, CDR2 SAAADI. This CDR3 is built from 16 residues. Here the CDR3 DNA reads TGCGCCAGCACCGGGGGGGGCAGGGAGTCGTTTCGTCAAGCTTTCTTT. Encoded protein: CASTGGGRESFRQAFF.

CDR3 sequence reads: CASSPPGLAGNEQFF. The DNA for the CDR3 is TGTGCCAGCAGTCCACCGGGACTAGCTGGCAATGAGCAGTTCTTC. The rearrangement uses TRBV2 and TRBJ2-1, with 9 bases identical to TRBD2. V shed 5 bases, J shed 6 bases, and the junction held 8 bases outside the gene matches. CDR3 length: 15 residues. Germline values: CDR1 SNHLY, CDR2 FYNNEI.

This clone occurred a few times. The chain has TRBV4-1 and TRBJ2-3; 9 nucleotides line up with TRBD2. The germline gives CDR1 MGHRA, CDR2 YSYEKL. The V gene end was trimmed by 6 bases and the J gene end by 3 bases; junction bases not matched to a gene: 4. CDR3 length: 14 residues. The CDR3 bases are TGCGCCAGCAGACCTAGCGGGGCTACAGATACGCAGTATTTT. This gives the protein CASRPSGATDTQYF.

This clone was seen once. The chain has TRBV11-3 and TRBJ2-5; 10 bases align to TRBD1. Per germline, CDR1 SGHNT and CDR2 YENEEA. The length of the CDR3 is 13 residues. V dropped 4 bases and J dropped 5; count of bases not matched to a gene: 1. The DNA of the CDR3 is TGTGCCAGCAGCTGGGGACAGGGGGAGACCCAGTACTTC. Protein: CASSWGQGETQYF.

The chain uses TRBV14 and TRBJ2-7, with D tentatively TRBD2 (6 bases). V was cut by 4 bases and J by 0 bases, with 7 bases left in between. Per germline, CDR1 SGHDN and CDR2 FVKESK. CDR3 length equals 13 residues. The CDR3 loop reads CASSPRGSYEQYF. In DNA form, the CDR3 reads TGTGCCAGCAGCCCGCGGGGCTCCTACGAGCAGTACTTC.

This clone was counted a few times. One end of the junction does not line up with germline, which may come from a read error. This sequence joins TRBV7-7 and TRBJ2-7; D not resolved. The V gene's germline CDR1 is SSHAT and CDR2 FNYEAQ (reference sequence). The CDR3 sequence is 13 residues long. In DNA form, the CDR3 reads TGTGCTAGCAGCTCAGGTCCTTCCTACGAGCAGTACTTC. It codes for CASSSGPSYEQYF.

The rearrangement uses TRBV7-6 and TRBJ2-1; D possibly corresponds to TRBD2 (5 bases). The length of the CDR3 is 16 residues. Trimming pared 1 base from V and 7 bases from J, leaving 17 bases between. The V gene's germline CDR1 is SGHVS and CDR2 FNYEAQ. CDR3 loop: CASSLEPASRSNEQFF. The CDR3 DNA reads TGTGCCAGCAGCTTAGAACCGGCTAGCCGTTCGAATGAGCAGTTCTTC.